Below, 14 T cell receptor beta chains from the same sample are listed, as sequenced in a study of vaccination and CD4 T cells after COVID-19. Stated treatment: roughly ten-day PBMC culture with coronavirus spike peptide pools or control peptides (ViraFEST assay). Their target antigens are unknown. The assay that was used to sequence DNA from cultured CD4+ T cells was the Oncomine TCR Beta short-read assay. Via MiXCR, TCRdb re-called the PCR reads, giving one row per CDR3 protein. This table holds almost 15,000 distinct CDR3 sequences, 30% found once. Input material: cultured CD4+ T cells from blood. The receptors derive from a human donor with COVID-19.

J is TRBJ2-7 and V is TRBV6-1; D perhaps matches TRBD2 (5 bases). The CDR3 is 13 amino acids. The V gene's germline CDR1 is MNHNS and CDR2 SASEGT. V lost 8 bases to trimming and J lost 0 bases, with 11 bases between them. CDR3 DNA sequence: TGTGCCAGCCAACTAGGAAGCTCCTACGAGCAGTACTTC. Amino acids: CASQLGSSYEQYF.

The gene calls are TRBV5-6 and TRBJ1-2; D gene ambiguous. The CDR3 contains 12 residues. From germline, CDR1 is SGHDT and CDR2 YYEEEE. With 0 bases removed from V and 6 bases from J, the gap between germline ends came to 6 bases. CDR3 DNA sequence: TGTGCCAGCAGCTTGGGCGGGGATGGCTACACCTTC. Its translation: CASSLGGDGYTF.

On this clonotype: One junction end disagrees with the germline gene, perhaps due to a read error. The V gene is TRBV6-1, the J gene TRBJ1-1; maybe TRBD1 (6 bases). Germline values: CDR1 MNHNS, CDR2 SASEGT. The CDR3 has 15 amino acids. The CDR3 sequence: CTSSPPGKGGTEAFF. In DNA, the CDR3 is TGTACCAGCAGCCCCCCGGGGAAGGGGGGCACTGAAGCTTTCTTT.

CDR3 loop: CASSLRQGSTDTQYF. CDR3 sequence (DNA): TGTGCCAGCAGCTTACGGCAGGGTAGCACAGATACGCAGTATTTT. The rearrangement joins TRBV11-2 to TRBJ2-3, with D perhaps matching TRBD1 (5 bases). Germline-derived CDR1 and CDR2 are SGHAT and FQNNGV. The V end was cut by 2 bases, the J end by 0 bases, with 9 bases between. The CDR3 extends over 15 amino acids.

This clonotype counts as medium-sized (0.01 to 0.1%). The chain employs TRBV27 and TRBJ2-2, with 9 bases identical to TRBD1. Trimming at V came to 10 bases and at J to 6 bases, leaving 15 bases not matched to a gene. The V gene's germline CDR1 is MNHEY and CDR2 SMNVEV (reference sequence). The CDR3 extends over 16 amino acids. CDR3 region: CATGPGQGGIPGELFF. DNA of the CDR3: TGTGCCACCGGACCGGGACAGGGTGGGATCCCCGGGGAGCTGTTTTTT.

The genes are TRBV6-1 and TRBJ2-3, with TRBD1 as a possible D gene (6 bases). V shed 8 bases and J shed 2 bases, with 20 bases lying between them. The CDR3 loop spans 16 amino acids. CDR1 MNHNS and CDR2 SASEGT come from the germline V gene. The CDR3 reads CASRSGAGSNTDTQYF. In DNA, the CDR3 is TGTGCCAGCCGATCAGGGGCAGGGAGTAACACAGATACGCAGTATTTT.

The chain is built from TRBV30 and TRBJ2-1, with unresolved D. The CDR3 is 13 amino acids. The germline CDR1 and CDR2 sequences are GTSNPN and SVGIG (reference sequence). Trimming cost V 3 bases and J 0 bases, with 6 bases left between them. The CDR3: CAWRSNSYNEQFF. CDR3 in DNA: TGTGCCTGGAGGTCAAACTCCTACAATGAGCAGTTCTTC.

The rearrangement joins TRBV14 to TRBJ2-7; 11 nucleotides match TRBD1. The CDR3 is made up of 16 amino acids. Germline V gene data show CDR1 as SGHDN and CDR2 as FVKESK. V gave up 1 base and J gave up 5 bases; unmatched junction bases: 7. The DNA for the CDR3 is TGTGCCAGCAGCCAAGTCCCGGACAGGGGGCTTCACGAGCAGTACTTC. This translates into CASSQVPDRGLHEQYF. The variable domain in full, with the rest retrieved from reference TRBV14 and TRBJ2-7, is EAGVTQFPSHSVIEKGQTVTLRCDPISGHDNLYWYRRVMGKEIKFLLHFVKESKQDESGMPNNRFLAERTGGTYSTLKVQPAELEDSGVYFCASSQVPDRGLHEQYFGPGTRLTVT.

This clonotype was picked up a small number of times. The chain carries TRBV6-5 and TRBJ1-1; D is perhaps TRBD1 (6 bases). Germline CDR1 and CDR2: MNHEY and SVGAGI. V lost 0 bases and J lost 4, with 12 bases in between. This CDR3 contains 15 residues. The CDR3 loop is CASSYSMGAGTEAFF. As DNA, the CDR3 is TGTGCCAGCAGTTACTCGATGGGGGCCGGCACTGAAGCTTTCTTT.

The chain uses TRBV5-1 and TRBJ1-5; 9 bases map to TRBD1. The V gene's germline CDR1 is SGHRS and CDR2 YFSETQ. Germline trimming cut 0 bases from V and 4 bases from J; bases unmatched to any gene: 2. The CDR3 runs 15 residues. CDR3 in amino acids: CASSLGQGGNQPQHF. The CDR3 DNA is TGCGCCAGCAGCTTGGGACAGGGGGGTAATCAGCCCCAGCATTTT.

Only a few counts were recorded for this clonotype. The chain carries TRBV7-2 and TRBJ2-3, with 12 bases fitting TRBD2. CDR1 and CDR2 (germline): SGHTA, FQGNSA. The V gene end was trimmed by 5 bases and the J gene end by 10 bases; junction bases not matched to a gene: 22. This CDR3 is 19 amino acids long. The CDR3 here is CASSPGLAGGGGLIGAQYF. The DNA for the CDR3 is TGTGCCAGCAGCCCGGGGCTAGCGGGGGGGGGAGGGTTGATTGGGGCGCAGTATTTT.

Concerning this clonotype: At one end the junction does not follow the germline gene, possibly because of a read error. V is TRBV5-8 and J is TRBJ1-2, with D unclear. The CDR3 contains 11 residues. Germline V CDR1 and CDR2: SGHTS, YDEGEE. CDR3 region: CASSLALWGSF. The CDR3 coding sequence is TGTGCCAGCAGCTTGGCCTTATGGGGATCCTTC.

The genes are TRBV5-5 and TRBJ2-7; TRBD1 is a possible D gene (5 bases). Trimming took 0 bases from V and 2 from J, leaving 12 bases between them. CDR3 length: 15 residues. In germline, CDR1 is SGHKS, CDR2 YYEKEE (reference sequence). The CDR3 coding sequence is TGTGCCAGCAGCTTGGTAGGGGATCAAACCTACGAGCAGTACTTC. Protein product: CASSLVGDQTYEQYF.

This chain links TRBV5-4 with TRBJ1-1; possibly TRBD1 for D (5 bases). V lost 3 bases and J lost 4, with 16 bases in between. The germline CDR1 and CDR2 sequences are SGHNT and YYREEE (reference sequence). The CDR3 totals 15 residues. CDR3 loop: CASSSVGPGSTEAFF. CDR3 bases: TGTGCCAGCAGCTCAGTAGGGCCAGGGTCCACTGAAGCTTTCTTT.